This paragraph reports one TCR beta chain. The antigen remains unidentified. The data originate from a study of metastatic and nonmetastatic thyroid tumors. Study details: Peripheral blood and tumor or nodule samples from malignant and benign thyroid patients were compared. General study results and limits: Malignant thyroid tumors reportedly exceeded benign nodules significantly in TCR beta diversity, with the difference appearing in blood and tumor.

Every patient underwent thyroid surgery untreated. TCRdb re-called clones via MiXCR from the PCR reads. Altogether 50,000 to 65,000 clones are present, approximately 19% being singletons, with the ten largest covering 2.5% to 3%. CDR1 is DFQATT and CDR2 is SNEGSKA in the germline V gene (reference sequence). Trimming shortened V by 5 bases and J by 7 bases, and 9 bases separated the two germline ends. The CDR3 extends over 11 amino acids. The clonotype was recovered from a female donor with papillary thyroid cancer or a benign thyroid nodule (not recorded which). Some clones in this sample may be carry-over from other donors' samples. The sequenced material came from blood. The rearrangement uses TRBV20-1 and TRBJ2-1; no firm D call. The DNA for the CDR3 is TGCAGTGCTGGTACGGTGAATGAGCAGTTCTTC. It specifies CSAGTVNEQFF.